A selection of T cell receptor beta chains follows, all from one sample in a study of blood T cell repertoires in COVID-19. The method was immunoSEQ multiplex PCR; TCRdb's version includes in-frame clones alone and lacks a portion of them. The sample has approximately 75,000 clones; 83% are singletons. Sample: peripheral blood. These receptors were collected from a man in his thirties or forties with COVID-19, enrolled during active disease. The CDR3 runs from the conserved cysteine through the conserved F or W. D genes are given only for firm matches. A row's size may be missing; if present it is once, few, many or a size class.

CDR3 DNA,CDR3 protein,J gene,clone size,CDR3 length,V gene,D gene
TGTGCCAGCAGCTGGGACAACGAGCAGTACTTC,CASSWDNEQYF,TRBJ2-7,NA,11,TRBV5-6,NA
TGTGCCAGCAGCCAAGCCCTAGCGGCCGAGGAGCTGTTTTTT,CASSQALAAEELFF,TRBJ2-2,NA,14,TRBV4-2,TRBD2
TGCGCCAGCAGCTTGGGACAGGGAGCAACTAATGAAAAACTGTTTTTT,CASSLGQGATNEKLFF,TRBJ1-4,NA,16,TRBV5-1,TRBD1
TGTGCCAGCAGCCAAGAGGGGACACAGGGTAATCTGTTTTTT,CASSQEGTQGNLFF,TRBJ1-4,NA,14,TRBV4-2,NA
TGTGCCAGCAGCCATGGGACAGGGGGAAACACCATATATTTT,CASSHGTGGNTIYF,TRBJ1-3,once,14,TRBV3-1/TRBV3-2,TRBD1
TGTGCCAGCAGGAATATGGGGGGATCCTATAATTCACCCCTCCACTTT,CASRNMGGSYNSPLHF,TRBJ1-6,few,16,TRBV28,NA
TGTGCCAGCAGTGACGGGTTGGCTGGAAACACCATATATTTT,CASSDGLAGNTIYF,TRBJ1-3,NA,14,TRBV2,NA
TGTGCCATCAGTGAGACAGGGGGCACGAGGAACACTGAAGCTTTCTTT,CAISETGGTRNTEAFF,TRBJ1-1,NA,16,TRBV10-3,TRBD1
TGTGCCAGCAGCTACGGGGGGAGCACTGAAGCTTTCTTT,CASSYGGSTEAFF,TRBJ1-1,NA,13,TRBV6-1,NA
TGTGCCAGCAGCTTAGGTGACCCAAGGGGAAACTATGGCTACACCTTC,CASSLGDPRGNYGYTF,TRBJ1-2,NA,16,TRBV7-9,NA
TGTGCCAGCAGCCCGAGGGGGACGACAGAGTTAGGAAACACCATATATTTT,CASSPRGTTELGNTIYF,TRBJ1-3,NA,17,TRBV7-2,NA
TGTGCCAGCAGTTTGGTGCCCCGGGGGGCCTACGAGCAGTACTTC,CASSLVPRGAYEQYF,TRBJ2-7,NA,15,TRBV28,TRBD2
TGTGCCAGCAGTCCCCTAGCGGGTGAGTCCAATGAGCAGTTCTTC,CASSPLAGESNEQFF,TRBJ2-1,NA,15,TRBV28,TRBD2
TGTGCCAGCAGCTTAGGGACAGGGATTAACAATGAGCAGTTCTTC,CASSLGTGINNEQFF,TRBJ2-1,NA,15,TRBV7-3,TRBD1
TGTGCCAGTAGCCGACACCAGAACTCCTACGAGCAGTACTTC,CASSRHQNSYEQYF,TRBJ2-7,few,14,TRBV19,NA
TGTGCCAGCAGCCGGACAGGGGGAGTAAACTATGGCTACACCTTC,CASSRTGGVNYGYTF,TRBJ1-2,NA,15,TRBV27,TRBD1
TGTGCCAGCGGGACAGGTCCCAATCAGCCCCAGCATTTT,CASGTGPNQPQHF,TRBJ1-5,NA,13,TRBV27,TRBD1
TGTGCCAGCAGCAAAGGGAGTGGAGCACGGCCTCAGAAGCCCCAGCATTTT,CASSKGSGARPQKPQHF,TRBJ1-5,NA,17,TRBV21-1,NA
TGTGCCAGCAGGCCCGGGACTTCCCCCACCGGGGAGCTGTTTTTT,CASRPGTSPTGELFF,TRBJ2-2,NA,15,TRBV6-5,NA
TGTGCCAGCAGGGCGGAGGGTCTCTATGGCTACACCTTC,CASRAEGLYGYTF,TRBJ1-2,NA,13,TRBV25-1,NA
TGTGCCAGCAGCTTGGACAGTGGGGCCAATGAGCAGTTCTTC,CASSLDSGANEQFF,TRBJ2-1,NA,14,TRBV7-3,NA
TGTGCCAGCAGTTTAGGGTTTGGACGGGACTACGAGCAGTACTTC,CASSLGFGRDYEQYF,TRBJ2-7,NA,15,TRBV28,NA
TGCGCCAGCAGCCAATTTTTTTCGGCTAGCGGACCGTACGAGCAGTACTTC,CASSQFFSASGPYEQYF,TRBJ2-7,once,17,TRBV4-3,TRBD2
TGTGCCAGCACCACAGCCCGACAGGGCAGCAATCAGCCCCAGCATTTT,CASTTARQGSNQPQHF,TRBJ1-5,few,16,TRBV28,TRBD1
TGTGCCAGCAGTTACACAGAGAATCAGCCCCAGCATTTT,CASSYTENQPQHF,TRBJ1-5,NA,13,TRBV6-2/TRBV6-3,NA
TGTGCCAGCACCATCCGTGGGACAGGGGGCGCAGGTGGCTACACCTTC,CASTIRGTGGAGGYTF,TRBJ1-2,NA,16,TRBV7-2,TRBD1
NA,CASRFGQGANYGYTF,TRBJ1-2,NA,15,TRBV12-2,NA
TGTGCCAGCAGTGTCACACAAACTAACTATGGCTACACCTTC,CASSVTQTNYGYTF,TRBJ1-2,NA,14,TRBV2,NA
TGTGCCACCAGCAGAGGACTAGCGGGAGGGCCGCAAGATACGCAGTATTTT,CATSRGLAGGPQDTQYF,TRBJ2-3,NA,17,TRBV15,TRBD2
TGTGCCAGTAGTATAGACGCGACAGGGGCGTACCTAATGTCCCAGCATTTT,CASSIDATGAYLMSQHF,TRBJ1-5,few,17,TRBV19,TRBD1
TGTGCCAGCAGCTTATTGGTAAGCACCTACAATGAGCAGTTCTTC,CASSLLVSTYNEQFF,TRBJ2-1,NA,15,TRBV7-2,NA
TGCGCCAGCAGCTTGAGGGGTAACACTGAAGCTTTCTTT,CASSLRGNTEAFF,TRBJ1-1,NA,13,TRBV5-1,NA
TGTGCCACCAGCAAAAAGACCCGGGACAGGGATCTGCGGGATACGCAGTATTTT,CATSKKTRDRDLRDTQYF,TRBJ2-3,NA,18,TRBV24-1,TRBD1
TGTGCCAGCAGAAGGACAGGGAGGTCCACCGGGGAGCTGTTTTTT,CASRRTGRSTGELFF,TRBJ2-2,once,15,TRBV6-6,TRBD1
TGTGCCAGCAGCTTAGAGACAGGCATTAATTCACCCCTCCACTTT,CASSLETGINSPLHF,TRBJ1-6,few,15,TRBV7-9,NA
TGTGCCAGCAGTGCTGGACTAGCGGCCTCCTACGAGCAGTACTTC,CASSAGLAASYEQYF,TRBJ2-7,NA,15,TRBV28,TRBD2
TGCGCCAGCCGCGGTGGAGACGCAACTAATGAAAAACTGTTTTTT,CASRGGDATNEKLFF,TRBJ1-4,NA,15,TRBV10-2,NA
TGTGCCAGCAGTCCAGACAGGAGCTCCTACGAGCAGTACTTC,CASSPDRSSYEQYF,TRBJ2-7,NA,14,TRBV2,NA
TGCGCCAGCAGCCATAGACAGGCTAATGAAAAACTGTTTTTT,CASSHRQANEKLFF,TRBJ1-4,NA,14,TRBV4-3,NA
TGTGCCAGCACTGGGGCGCGGAATTCACCCCTCCACTTT,CASTGARNSPLHF,TRBJ1-6,NA,13,TRBV7-9,NA
TGTGCTTCCCTTAAGACTAGCGGGAGTTCCGATACGCAGTATTTT,CASLKTSGSSDTQYF,TRBJ2-3,NA,15,TRBV10-3,TRBD2
TGTGCCAGCAATCATCAGGGGGCGGGCCACTACGAGCAGTACTTC,CASNHQGAGHYEQYF,TRBJ2-7,NA,15,TRBV11-2,TRBD1
TGTGCCAGCAGCGTAGAAGGACAGGGGGCCCGAGAGACCCAGTACTTC,CASSVEGQGARETQYF,TRBJ2-5,NA,16,TRBV9,TRBD1
TGTGCCCTAATGCGGACAGGGGTTTCCTACGAGCAGTACTTC,CALMRTGVSYEQYF,TRBJ2-7,few,14,TRBV6-5,TRBD1